This TCR beta chain was sequenced for a study of identical twins. The donors were all healthy and Caucasian. CDR1 and CDR2 (germline): SEHNR, FQNEAQ (reference sequence). Trimming left V 5 bases short and J 3 bases short, with 11 bases between. The CDR3 extends over 15 amino acids. A remark on this clonotype: The antigen is undetermined.

Study-level results: Modelling underestimated the level of out-of-frame TCR alpha sharing observed in monozygotic twins. Cross-sectional statistical analysis, not tracking of the same donors, underpinned the conclusions.

TCRdb re-called the 5' RACE reads with MiXCR, one entry per CDR3 protein. The top ten clones hold 1.5% to 2% of a sample with about 890,000 distinct CDR3 sequences, roughly an eighth of them seen once. These data are also associated with another study on yellow fever vaccine responses in identical twins. That paper states: Reportedly, twins' vaccine T cell responses looked partly convergent and partly personalized.

Sequenced: PBMCs. The chain links TRBV7-9 to TRBJ2-6, with D maybe TRBD2 (5 bases). The source is a woman in her late teens or twenties in good health. DNA of the CDR3: TGTGCCAGCAGCCCGGCGGGTTTTGGGGCCAACGTCCTGACTTTC. It codes for CASSPAGFGANVLTF.